The rows below give T cell receptor beta chains drawn from one sample of a study of identical twins. Via MiXCR, TCRdb re-called the 5' RACE reads, giving one row per CDR3 protein. The sample gives hundreds of thousands of distinct CDR3 sequences, more than 6.5% of which show up once; 2.1% is in the top ten. These data were also filed under a second study, of yellow fever vaccine responses in identical twins.

Material: memory (CD45RO+) T cells sorted from blood. All receptors come from a young woman in good health. Each CDR3 is given with its conserved first and last residue. A D gene is named only where the DNA matches it firmly. Not every row has a clone size; where given, it reads once, few, many or a size class.

v_gene,d_gene,abundance,j_gene,CDR3nt,CDR3aa
TRBV28,TRBD1,many,TRBJ1-5,TGTGCCAGCAGTTTATTGCCGACAGGGGCCAATCAGCCCCAGCATTTT,CASSLLPTGANQPQHF
TRBV10-3,TRBD2,NA,TRBJ2-3,TGTGCCATCAGTGAGTCGGCGGGGGTAATTCTTAAGGGCACAGATACGCAGTATTTT,CAISESAGVILKGTDTQYF
TRBV24-1,NA,few,TRBJ2-5,TGTGCCACCAGTGATTTGGACCGAGAGACCCAGTACTTC,CATSDLDRETQYF
TRBV28,NA,few,TRBJ1-2,TGTGCCAGCAGTTGGGGACGGGGTAACTATGGCTACACCTTC,CASSWGRGNYGYTF
TRBV5-1,TRBD1,NA,TRBJ2-7,TGCGCCAGCAGCTTGTCGAATCCGGGACAGTCCTACGAGCAGTACTTC,CASSLSNPGQSYEQYF
TRBV12-3/TRBV12-4,NA,many,TRBJ2-1,TGTGCCAGCAGCTCTTACGCTGAGCAGTTCTTC,CASSSYAEQFF
TRBV6-4,TRBD2,many,TRBJ2-1,TGTGCCAGCAGTCTACTAGCGGGAGAGTATAATGAGCAGTTCTTC,CASSLLAGEYNEQFF
TRBV7-2,NA,NA,TRBJ1-2,TGTGCCAGCAGCTTGTTAGGACTCCGAGCAGATGGCTACACCTTC,CASSLLGLRADGYTF
TRBV5-1,TRBD1,many,TRBJ2-5,TGCGCCAGCAGCTGGGGACAGGGTGGACAAGAGACCCAGTACTTC,CASSWGQGGQETQYF
TRBV28,NA,NA,TRBJ1-5,TGTGCCAGCAGTTTACCTCGGGGCCCCCAGCATTTT,CASSLPRGPQHF
TRBV4-1,TRBD2,many,TRBJ2-2,TGCGCCAGCAGCCTCATTGAACTAGCGGGGTACACCGGGGAGCTGTTTTTT,CASSLIELAGYTGELFF
TRBV18,TRBD1,few,TRBJ1-6,TGTGCCAGCTCACCACCGAACCAACAGGGGGTAAATTCACCCCTCCACTTT,CASSPPNQQGVNSPLHF
TRBV3-1,NA,many,TRBJ2-1,TGTGCCAGCAGCCAAGAAATTACGGTCGGACTCTCCTACAATGAGCAGTTCTTC,CASSQEITVGLSYNEQFF